This T cell receptor (beta chain) originates from a study of identical twins (dated by TCRdb to the mid-2010s). With regard to the full study: The study deep-sequenced TCR alpha and beta repertoires from monozygotic twins, unrelated adults of various ages and cord blood to test whether fetal clonotypes persist. Replicate twin experiments were performed at different times using different library preparation protocols to rule out contamination. The paper as a whole reports these results and caveats: Because the same donors could not be followed over many years, the conclusions relied on cross-sectional statistical analysis. Excess twin sharing in beta out-of-frame sequences was weaker because fewer shared sequences lowered the signal-to-noise ratio. Recombination models systematically underestimated out-of-frame TCR alpha sharing in monozygotic twins but agreed with sharing between unrelated individuals. Compared with coincidental sharing between unrelated individuals, out-of-frame TCR alpha sequences shared between twins showed an excess of sequences with low generation probability. Invariant T cells such as MAIT and iNKT could partly confound zero-insertion analyses, though diverse VJ usage argued against this for most clonotypes. Fewer insertions were carried by abundant cord blood beta clonotypes; a weaker similar trend was observed in young adult naive repertoires, while no such trend was observed in memory repertoires.

This clonotype was observed at least ten times. The antigen this receptor binds is unknown. A read error may account for a junction end that differs from germline. All donors were healthy Caucasians. Three pairs of female monozygotic twins, all aged about 18 to 29 years, were included in the twin cohort. CD4+ and CD8+ T cell populations were isolated with positive isolation kits from Invitrogen. Receptors were amplified or captured by 5' RACE. TCRdb records Illumina HiSeq 2000 as the sequencer. Template switching added a universal primer binding site, and the final cDNA carried a unique molecular identifier that allowed TCR cDNA molecules to be counted accurately. Specific primers in the conserved constant-segment region were used to synthesize first-strand cDNA for the TCR alpha and beta chains. To control for contamination, every cDNA library carried two barcodes: a SMART-Mk sample barcode plus Illumina barcodes. TruSeq adapter sequences, together with Illumina sample barcodes, were added in two successive PCR steps. The TCR alpha and beta cDNA libraries were sequenced on the Illumina HiSeq platform using custom primers. For the original study's pipeline: Raw reads were processed with MiGEC to extract unique molecular identifiers, and MiXCR was used to determine CDR3 positions. For each individual, recombination models were inferred using an EM algorithm with the repgenHMM and IGoR tools. Shared clonotype analysis was performed with the tcR package in R, normalizing sharing by the product of cloneset sizes. To study raw recombination without the effects of thymic and clonal selection, out-of-frame nonproductive sequences were analyzed. TCRdb trimmed public reads at Q25 via fastp, called clones via MiXCR and kept in-frame beta chains. For every CDR3 protein sequence, its rows merge into one entry that carries the most common genes and DNA. The V and J calls follow TCRdb's processing rather than the paper's. The table for this sample lists about 470,000 distinct CDR3 sequences; more than 20% of them were counted only once. About 3% of the sample is in the top ten clones.

This sample also belongs to another study, concerning T cells expressing NK-cell markers. As described in the second report: In sorted CD3+CD56+NKG2C+, CD3+CD56+NKG2C- and CD3+CD56-NKG2C+ T-cell subsets from roughly 8 donors, TCR beta-chain repertoires were profiled. Among the eight sequenced donors, seven were HCMV-seropositive and one was HCMV-seronegative. To restrict sorting to alphabetaTCR-expressing T cells, an anti-gammadeltaTCR antibody was added in several experiments. In several donors, the dominant CD3+CD56+NKG2C+ clonotypes were found to rank among the top 10 CD8+ clonotypes and to make up about 1.0-8% of CD8+ T cells. Those dominant clonotypes were again the most abundant among CD3+CD56-NKG2C+ cells in a handful of donors, at about 28.3-60.1%. Whether the expanded NKG2C-expressing T cell clones were specific for HCMV antigens remained unclear. The study sequenced eight donors, all healthy volunteers chosen at random: three men and five women. To determine HCMV serostatus, a commercial ELISA kit was used to detect HCMV-specific IgG in serum. MIGEC was used to demultiplex reads and group reads by UMI, and MiTCR was used to assemble and quantify clonotypes. To remove erroneous sequences, TCR cDNA sequences were retained only when supported by two or more reads. The tcR package was used for downstream repertoire analysis, and clonotypes were matched between fractions using CDR3 nucleotide sequence together with V segment. VDJmatch was used to annotate antigen specificity against VDJdb, with one amino acid substitution allowed in CDR3.

The TCR comes from a woman younger than 35 in good health. The material sequenced was CD4+ T cells sorted from blood.

This receptor carries the CDR3 CASGEDRWYSEQFF. The nucleotide sequence reads as follows: TGTGCCAGCGGGGAGGACCGATGGTACAGTGAGCAGTTCTTC. This receptor chain uses TRBV2 and TRBJ2-1, with TRBD2 as a weak D call on 6 bases. Reading the germline V gene gives CDR1 SNHLY and CDR2 FYNNEI. The CDR3 goes from the cysteine to the phenylalanine over 14 residues. Only the CDR3 part of the read is kept: 42 bases, read in frame from the first base.